A single sample is the source of the 2 T cell receptor beta chains below, sequenced in a study of cytomegalovirus exposure and HLA in healthy donors. TCRdb's copy holds only in-frame clones and misses some; the assay was immunoSEQ multiplex PCR. This table holds 260,000 or so clones, approximately 87% found once. What was sequenced was PBMCs. The receptor set was obtained from a young man in good health and CMV-seronegative.

CDR3: CASSRRIDRGSGELFF. Here the CDR3 DNA reads TGCGCCAGCAGCCGACGGATTGACAGGGGATCGGGGGAGCTGTTTTTT. The chain uses TRBV4-3 and TRBJ2-2; 8 bases are shared with TRBD1. The V gene end was trimmed by 4 bases and the J gene end by 8 bases; junction bases not matched to a gene: 12. CDR1 and CDR2 (germline): LGHNA, YSLEER. The CDR3 totals 16 residues.

The genes are TRBV9 and TRBJ2-3; maybe TRBD1 (7 bases). Germline V gene sequence: CDR1 SGDLS, CDR2 YYNGEE. The CDR3 loop spans 15 amino acids. V lost 6 bases to trimming and J lost 4 bases, with 18 bases between them. The CDR3 region has the DNA TGTGCCAGCAACGCAGGAGGGGGCTCAGCAGATACGCAGTATTTT. This encodes CASNAGGGSADTQYF.